The present T cell receptor (beta chain) was sequenced within a study of T cell responses to AZD1222 COVID-19 vaccine. Study findings and constraints: Close to half of all spike-specific TCRs reportedly target regions of the variants that are unmutated. Only five to seven individuals given AZD1222 were seropositive at baseline. Spike-specific TCR breadth and depth were elevated following two AZD1222 doses.

The CDR3 contains 14 residues. From germline, CDR1 is SGHRS and CDR2 YFSETQ. V gave up 0 bases and J gave up 4 bases, with 10 bases separating them. This clone was recorded only once. The antigen is undetermined. Generated by immunoSEQ multiplex PCR, the TCRdb table keeps only in-frame clones and is missing some. The table shows roughly 130,000 clones, with 85% to 95% occurring only once. The chain joins TRBV5-1 to TRBJ1-1; D is ambiguous. This clonotype originated in an adult in good health. The material was peripheral blood, obtained on day 0 of AZD1222 vaccination. The CDR3 sequence: CASSLEGRGTEAFF. The CDR3 DNA is TGCGCCAGCAGCTTGGAGGGAAGAGGCACTGAAGCTTTCTTT.